Listed here is a single T cell receptor beta chain. These data originate in a study of blood T cell repertoires in COVID-19. Turning to the study itself: Material from acute and convalescent COVID-19 was sourced from the United States, Italy and Spain. PBMCs, B-cell-depleted T cells, or T cells provided the cDNA or gDNA that made up the material.

Authors' analysis steps: Reference gene primer amplification yielded estimated nucleated cell counts. Assay: immunoSEQ multiplex PCR; the TCRdb copy retains only in-frame clones and omits some. V and J calls and clone size come straight from that table; D and trimming were deduced from the DNA. The sample includes roughly 50,000 clones, approximately 79% of them seen just once. Sequencing was done on a sample of peripheral blood. The receptor's source is a man in his 60s with acute or convalescent COVID-19.

The CDR3 nucleotides read TGTGCCAGCAGTTTACTTCCCCCGGTATCTAGCAATCAGCCCCAGCATTTT. Its protein product is CASSLLPPVSSNQPQHF. The V gene is TRBV27, the J gene TRBJ1-5, with D hard to call. CDR3 size: 17 residues. Trimming removed 2 bases from V and 0 bases from J, with 14 bases in between. CDR1 MNHEY and CDR2 SMNVEV come from the germline V gene (reference sequence).